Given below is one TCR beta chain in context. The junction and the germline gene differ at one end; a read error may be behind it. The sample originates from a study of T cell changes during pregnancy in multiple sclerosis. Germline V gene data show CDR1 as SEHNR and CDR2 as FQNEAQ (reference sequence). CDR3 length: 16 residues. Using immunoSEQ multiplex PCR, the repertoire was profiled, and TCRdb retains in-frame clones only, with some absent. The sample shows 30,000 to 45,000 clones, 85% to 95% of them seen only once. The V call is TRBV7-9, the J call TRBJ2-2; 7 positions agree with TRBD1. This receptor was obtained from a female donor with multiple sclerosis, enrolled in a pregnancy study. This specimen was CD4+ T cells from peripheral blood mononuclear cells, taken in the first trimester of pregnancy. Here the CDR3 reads CASSSSGQPLTGDLFF. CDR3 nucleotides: TGTGCCAGCAGCTCCTCGGGACAGCCTCTCACCGGGGATCTGTTTTTT. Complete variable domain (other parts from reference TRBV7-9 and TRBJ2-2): DTGVSQNPRHKITKRGQNVTFRCDPISEHNRLYWYRQTLGQGPEFLTYFQNEAQLEKSRLLSDRFSAERPKGSFSTLEIQRTEQGDSAMYLCASSSSGQPLTGDLFFGEGSRLTVL.